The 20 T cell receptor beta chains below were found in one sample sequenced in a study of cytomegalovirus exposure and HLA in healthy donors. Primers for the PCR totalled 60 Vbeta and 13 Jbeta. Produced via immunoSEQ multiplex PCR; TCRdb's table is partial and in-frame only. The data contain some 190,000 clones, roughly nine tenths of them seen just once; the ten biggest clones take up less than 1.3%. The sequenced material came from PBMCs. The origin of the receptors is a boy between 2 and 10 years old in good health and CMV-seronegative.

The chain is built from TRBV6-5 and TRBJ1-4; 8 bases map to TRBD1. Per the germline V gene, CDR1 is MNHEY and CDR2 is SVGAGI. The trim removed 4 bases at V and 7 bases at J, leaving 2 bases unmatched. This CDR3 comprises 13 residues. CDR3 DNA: TGTGCCAGCAGTTTGACAGGGGTTGAAAAACTGTTTTTT. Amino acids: CASSLTGVEKLFF.

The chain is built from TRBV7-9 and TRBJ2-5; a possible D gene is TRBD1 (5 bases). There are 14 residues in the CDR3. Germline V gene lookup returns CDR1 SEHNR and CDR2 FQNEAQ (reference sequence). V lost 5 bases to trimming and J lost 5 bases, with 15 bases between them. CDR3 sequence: CASSPRLGLETQYF. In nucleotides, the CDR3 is TGTGCCAGCAGCCCTCGTCTGGGGCTGGAGACCCAGTACTTC.

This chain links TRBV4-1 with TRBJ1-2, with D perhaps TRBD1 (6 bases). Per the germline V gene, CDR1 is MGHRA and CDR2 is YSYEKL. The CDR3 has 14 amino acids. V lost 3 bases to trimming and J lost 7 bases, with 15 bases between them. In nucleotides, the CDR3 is TGCGCCAGCAGCCACCCTTCAGGGGAGGGTGGCTACACCTTC. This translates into CASSHPSGEGGYTF.

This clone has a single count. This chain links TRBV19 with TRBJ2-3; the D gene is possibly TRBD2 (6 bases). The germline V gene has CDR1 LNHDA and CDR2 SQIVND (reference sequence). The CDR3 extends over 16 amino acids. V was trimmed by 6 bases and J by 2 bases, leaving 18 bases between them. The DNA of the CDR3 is TGTGCCAGTAGGGACCCCGGGGGACCTACCACAGATACGCAGTATTTT. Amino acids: CASRDPGGPTTDTQYF.

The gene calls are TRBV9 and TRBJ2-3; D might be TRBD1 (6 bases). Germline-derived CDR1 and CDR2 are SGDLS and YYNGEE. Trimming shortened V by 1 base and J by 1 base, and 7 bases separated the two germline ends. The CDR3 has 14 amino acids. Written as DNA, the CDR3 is TGTGCCAGCAGCGTATCAGGGGGCACAGATACGCAGTATTTT. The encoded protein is CASSVSGGTDTQYF. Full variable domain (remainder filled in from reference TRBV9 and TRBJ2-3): DSGVTQTPKHLITATGQRVTLRCSPRSGDLSVYWYQQSLDQGLQFLIQYYNGEERAKGNILERFSAQQFPDLHSELNLSSLELGDSALYFCASSVSGGTDTQYFGPGTRLTVL.

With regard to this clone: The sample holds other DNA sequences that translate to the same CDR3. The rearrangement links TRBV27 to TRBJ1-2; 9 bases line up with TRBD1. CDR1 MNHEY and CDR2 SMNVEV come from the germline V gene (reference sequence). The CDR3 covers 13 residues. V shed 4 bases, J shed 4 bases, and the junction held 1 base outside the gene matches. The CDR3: CASSSDRGYGYTF. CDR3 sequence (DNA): TGTGCCAGCAGTTCGGACAGGGGCTATGGCTACACCTTC.

In nucleotides, the CDR3 is TGTGCCAGCAGCTCCCAAAACTTGAATTACGAGCAGTACTTC. This sequence encodes CASSSQNLNYEQYF. This rearrangement joins TRBV11-2 to TRBJ2-7; D ambiguous. Trimming left V 4 bases short and J 4 bases short, with 14 bases between. The CDR3 spans 14 residues. Germline CDR1 is SGHAT and CDR2 is FQNNGV.

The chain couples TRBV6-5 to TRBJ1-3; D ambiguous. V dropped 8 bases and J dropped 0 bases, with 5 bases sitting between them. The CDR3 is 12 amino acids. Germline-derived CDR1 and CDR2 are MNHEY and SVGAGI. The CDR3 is CASHSSGNTIYF. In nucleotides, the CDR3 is TGTGCCAGCCACAGCTCTGGAAACACCATATATTTT.

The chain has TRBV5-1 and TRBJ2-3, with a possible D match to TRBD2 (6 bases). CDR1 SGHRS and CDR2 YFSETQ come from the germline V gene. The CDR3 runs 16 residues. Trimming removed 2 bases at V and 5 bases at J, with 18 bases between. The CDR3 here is CASSFRLDNPGDTQYF. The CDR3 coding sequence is TGCGCCAGCAGCTTTAGACTAGATAACCCCGGAGATACGCAGTATTTT.

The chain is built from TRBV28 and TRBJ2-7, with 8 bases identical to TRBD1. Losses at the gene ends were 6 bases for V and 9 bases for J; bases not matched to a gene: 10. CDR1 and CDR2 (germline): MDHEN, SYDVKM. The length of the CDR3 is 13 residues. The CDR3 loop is CASRAGGRTAQYF. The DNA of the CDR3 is TGTGCCAGCAGAGCAGGGGGCAGAACCGCGCAGTACTTC. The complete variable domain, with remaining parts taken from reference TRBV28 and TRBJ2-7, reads DVKVTQSSRYLVKRTGEKVFLECVQDMDHENMFWYRQDPGLGLRLIYFSYDVKMKEKGDIPEGYSVSREKKERFSLILESASTNQTSMYLCASRAGGRTAQYFGPGTRLTVT.

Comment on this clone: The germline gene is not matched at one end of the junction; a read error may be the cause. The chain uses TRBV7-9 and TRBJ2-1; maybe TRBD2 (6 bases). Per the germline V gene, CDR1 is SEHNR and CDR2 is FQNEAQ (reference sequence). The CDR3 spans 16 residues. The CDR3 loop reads CSSSITGTDTYNEQFF. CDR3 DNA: TGTTCCAGCAGCATCACCGGGACTGATACCTACAATGAGCAGTTCTTC.

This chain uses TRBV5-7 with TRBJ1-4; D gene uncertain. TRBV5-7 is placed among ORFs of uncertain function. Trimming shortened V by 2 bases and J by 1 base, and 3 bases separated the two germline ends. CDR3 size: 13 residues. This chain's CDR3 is CASSFRTNEKLFF. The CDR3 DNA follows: TGTGCCAGCAGCTTTCGAACTAATGAAAAACTGTTTTTT.

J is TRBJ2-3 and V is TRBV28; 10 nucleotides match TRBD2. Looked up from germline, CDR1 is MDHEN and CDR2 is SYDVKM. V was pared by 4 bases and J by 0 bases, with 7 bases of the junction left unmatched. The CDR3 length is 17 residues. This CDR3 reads CASSSPGLATSTDTQYF. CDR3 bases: TGTGCCAGCAGTTCACCGGGACTAGCGACGAGCACAGATACGCAGTATTTT.

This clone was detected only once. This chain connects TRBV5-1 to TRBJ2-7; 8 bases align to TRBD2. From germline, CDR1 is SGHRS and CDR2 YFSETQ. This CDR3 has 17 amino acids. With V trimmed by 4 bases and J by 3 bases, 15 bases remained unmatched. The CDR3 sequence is CASSPWDFERGIYEQYF. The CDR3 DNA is TGCGCCAGCAGCCCGTGGGACTTCGAGCGGGGGATCTACGAGCAGTACTTC.

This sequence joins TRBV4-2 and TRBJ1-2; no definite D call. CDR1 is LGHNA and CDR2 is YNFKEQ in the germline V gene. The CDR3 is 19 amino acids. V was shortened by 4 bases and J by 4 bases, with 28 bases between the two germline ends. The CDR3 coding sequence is TGTGCCAGCAGCCGAGGCACGCAACCCCAAGCCCCCTTACTCTATGGCTACACCTTC. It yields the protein CASSRGTQPQAPLLYGYTF.

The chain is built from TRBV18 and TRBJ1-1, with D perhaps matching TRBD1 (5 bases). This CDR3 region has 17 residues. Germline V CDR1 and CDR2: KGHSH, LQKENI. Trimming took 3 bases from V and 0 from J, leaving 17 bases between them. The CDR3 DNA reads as TGTGCCAGCTCACCCCTCCCGGGGGGGGTGATGAACACTGAAGCTTTCTTT. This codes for CASSPLPGGVMNTEAFF.

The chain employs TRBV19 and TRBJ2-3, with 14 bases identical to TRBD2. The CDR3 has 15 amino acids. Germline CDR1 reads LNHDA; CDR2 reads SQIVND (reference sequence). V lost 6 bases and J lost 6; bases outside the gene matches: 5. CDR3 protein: CASSTTSGRADTQYF. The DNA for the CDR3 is TGTGCCAGTAGCACGACTAGCGGGAGGGCGGATACGCAGTATTTT.

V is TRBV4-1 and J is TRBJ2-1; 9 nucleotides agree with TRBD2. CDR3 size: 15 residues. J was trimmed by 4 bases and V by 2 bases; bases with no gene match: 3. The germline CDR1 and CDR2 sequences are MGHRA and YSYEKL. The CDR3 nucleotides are TGCGCCAGCAGCCAAACTAGCGGGTATTACAATGAGCAGTTCTTC. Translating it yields CASSQTSGYYNEQFF.

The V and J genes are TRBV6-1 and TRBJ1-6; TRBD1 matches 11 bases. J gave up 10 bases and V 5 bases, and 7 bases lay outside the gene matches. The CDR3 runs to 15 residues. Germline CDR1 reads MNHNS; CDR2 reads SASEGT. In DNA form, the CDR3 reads TGTGCCAGCAGTCGGGACAGGGGGACTATCTCACCCCTCCACTTT. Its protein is CASSRDRGTISPLHF.

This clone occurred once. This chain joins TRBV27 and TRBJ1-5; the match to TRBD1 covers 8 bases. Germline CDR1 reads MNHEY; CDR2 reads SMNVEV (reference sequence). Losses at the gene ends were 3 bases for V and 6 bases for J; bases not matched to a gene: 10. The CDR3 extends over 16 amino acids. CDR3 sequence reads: CASSFGGRGQGQPQHF. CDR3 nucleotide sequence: TGTGCCAGCAGTTTTGGGGGCAGGGGGCAGGGTCAGCCCCAGCATTTT.